Presented here are 20 T cell receptor beta chains from one specimen sequenced in a study of beta chain features in type 1 diabetes. The whole isolated RNA underwent reverse transcription, so sequencing captured expressed TCRB transcripts. Produced via immunoSEQ multiplex PCR; TCRdb's table is partial and in-frame only. The data contain 150,000 to 200,000 clones, about 9% of them singletons. General study points: All four CD4+ subsets from Type 1 diabetes patients carried moderately but significantly shorter TCRB CDR3s.

These receptors' antigens are unknown. Material: central memory CD4+ T cells from blood. The receptors here all came from a woman aged 30 to 39 with type 1 diabetes.

This clone has more than one count but fewer than ten. V gene TRBV30 combines with J gene TRBJ1-5; 7 nucleotides match TRBD1. Germline trimming cut 1 base from V and 6 bases from J; bases unmatched to any gene: 24. This CDR3 is built from 20 residues. CDR1 and CDR2 (germline): GTSNPN, SVGIG (reference sequence). The CDR3 nucleotides are TGTGCCTGGAGTGCAACACTTCACCGAGGGACAGAAAAGACGGGTCAGCCCCAGCATTTT. Its protein product is CAWSATLHRGTEKTGQPQHF.

Only a few counts were recorded for this clone. The chain has TRBV4-1 and TRBJ1-2; 8 bases match TRBD1. The ends lost 0 bases at V and 3 bases at J; junction bases unmatched: 3. This CDR3 is 15 amino acids long. Germline V gives CDR1 MGHRA, CDR2 YSYEKL. CDR3 nucleotide sequence: TGCGCCAGCAGCCAAGAGAGACAGGGGTACTATGGCTACACCTTC. Encoded protein: CASSQERQGYYGYTF.

The sample holds a few counts of this clone. The chain combines TRBV18 with TRBJ2-1; D is ambiguous. The germline V and J ends were trimmed by 2 bases and 6 bases, with 8 bases remaining between them. This CDR3 is 13 amino acids long. From germline, CDR1 is KGHSH and CDR2 LQKENI. CDR3: CASSPGHTNEQFF. CDR3 nucleotide sequence: TGTGCCAGCTCACCAGGGCACACCAATGAGCAGTTCTTC.

This clone turned up a few times. The chain has TRBV4-2 and TRBJ2-5; 12 positions agree with TRBD2. The CDR3 consists of 15 residues. CDR1 is LGHNA, CDR2 YNFKEQ, per germline. V dropped 4 bases and J dropped 3; count of bases not matched to a gene: 3. CDR3 sequence reads: CASSPSSGREETQYF. The CDR3 nucleotides are TGTGCCAGCAGCCCCTCTAGCGGGAGGGAAGAGACCCAGTACTTC.

The chain links TRBV15 to TRBJ1-5; possibly TRBD1 for D (6 bases). The CDR3 covers 14 residues. V was shortened by 0 bases and J by 4 bases, with 7 bases between the two germline ends. CDR1 LNHNV and CDR2 YYDKDF come from the germline V gene (reference sequence). The CDR3 loop reads CATSRDRGNQPQHF. The DNA of the CDR3 is TGTGCCACCAGCAGAGACAGGGGTAATCAGCCCCAGCATTTT.

This clone appeared many times. CDR3: CAWGEFTGDGYTF. DNA for the CDR3: TGTGCCTGGGGAGAATTCACAGGGGATGGCTACACCTTC. The chain combines TRBV30 with TRBJ1-2, with 7 bases fitting TRBD1. Losses at the gene ends were 5 bases for V and 6 bases for J; bases not matched to a gene: 9. This CDR3 comprises 13 residues. Per germline, CDR1 GTSNPN and CDR2 SVGIG (reference sequence). Using reference TRBV30 and TRBJ1-2 for the parts outside the CDR3, the full variable domain is SQTIHQWPATLVQPVGSPLSLECTVEGTSNPNLYWYRQAAGRGLQLLFYSVGIGQISSEVPQNLSASRPQDRQFILSSKKLLLSDSGFYLCAWGEFTGDGYTFGSGTRLTVV.

This chain connects TRBV7-9 to TRBJ1-2, with D possibly matching TRBD1 (5 bases). The CDR3 has 14 residues. Germline assignment: CDR1 SEHNR and CDR2 FQNEAQ (reference sequence). Trimming stripped 1 base from V and 2 bases from J, with 8 bases between. The CDR3 DNA reads as TGTGCCAGCAGCTTAGGCAGACAGAACTATGGCTACACCTTC. Translation gives CASSLGRQNYGYTF.

This chain connects TRBV28 to TRBJ2-1; the D gene is possibly TRBD2 (5 bases). The V gene lost 10 bases and the J gene lost 2 bases, with 21 bases spanning the gap. This CDR3 has 16 residues. Germline V gene sequence: CDR1 MDHEN, CDR2 SYDVKM. The CDR3 DNA reads TGTGCCACCTTTACTTTACTAGGACGCGCCTACAATGAGCAGTTCTTC. It yields the protein CATFTLLGRAYNEQFF.

This clone was seen a few times. The gene calls are TRBV28 and TRBJ1-2; D is ambiguous. From germline, CDR1 is MDHEN and CDR2 SYDVKM. The CDR3 length is 14 residues. V dropped 7 bases and J dropped 4 bases, with 16 bases sitting between them. The CDR3 DNA reads TGTGCCAGCACCCCTTATCGGGATATCTATGGCTACACCTTC. Its protein product is CASTPYRDIYGYTF.

This clone has just a few counts. This chain joins TRBV30 and TRBJ2-7, with TRBD1 as a possible D gene (7 bases). Germline V CDR1 and CDR2: GTSNPN, SVGIG (reference sequence). This CDR3 region has 14 residues. V lost 3 bases and J lost 1, with 13 bases in between. CDR3 residues: CAWSPGGGSYEQYF. CDR3 coding DNA: TGTGCCTGGAGCCCAGGGGGAGGATCCTACGAGCAGTACTTC.

This chain joins TRBV9 and TRBJ1-4; D not resolved. This CDR3 contains 15 residues. V was cut by 4 bases and J by 0 bases, with 10 bases left in between. CDR1 is SGDLS and CDR2 is YYNGEE in the germline V gene. In DNA, the CDR3 is TGTGCCAGCAGCCGAAGAGGCTCAACTAATGAAAAACTGTTTTTT. Its translation: CASSRRGSTNEKLFF.

V gene TRBV9 combines with J gene TRBJ2-3; 11 bases map to TRBD2. The CDR3 totals 17 residues. Losses at the gene ends were 0 bases for V and 3 bases for J; bases not matched to a gene: 6. Germline CDR1 is SGDLS and CDR2 is YYNGEE. The CDR3 reads CASSVGVAGGPTDTQYF. The DNA of the CDR3 is TGTGCCAGCAGCGTAGGGGTAGCGGGAGGGCCGACAGATACGCAGTATTTT. Using reference TRBV9 and TRBJ2-3 for the parts outside the CDR3, the full variable domain is DSGVTQTPKHLITATGQRVTLRCSPRSGDLSVYWYQQSLDQGLQFLIQYYNGEERAKGNILERFSAQQFPDLHSELNLSSLELGDSALYFCASSVGVAGGPTDTQYFGPGTRLTVL.

J is TRBJ2-2 and V is TRBV5-1; 7 bases map to TRBD1. Trimming took 1 base from V and 4 from J; bases not matched to a gene: 7. Per germline, CDR1 SGHRS and CDR2 YFSETQ. The CDR3 spans 16 residues. In nucleotides, the CDR3 is TGCGCCAGCAGCTTGAAGGGGGCGTCGGTCACCGGGGAGCTGTTTTTT. It codes for CASSLKGASVTGELFF.

The chain couples TRBV2 to TRBJ2-3; TRBD2 matches at 13 bases. V shed 7 bases, J shed 3 bases, and the junction held 7 bases outside the gene matches. The CDR3 covers 16 residues. Germline V CDR1 and CDR2: SNHLY, FYNNEI. The CDR3: CASIPRGLAGTDTQYF. The CDR3 DNA follows: TGTGCCAGCATCCCCCGGGGACTAGCGGGAACAGATACGCAGTATTTT.

This clone was seen a handful of times. The CDR3 sequence: CASSGGQGRSYNEQFF. In DNA form, the CDR3 reads TGTGCCAGCAGCGGGGGACAGGGACGCTCCTACAATGAGCAGTTCTTC. V and J are TRBV9 and TRBJ2-1; 9 bases align to TRBD1. The CDR3 covers 16 residues. Per the germline V gene, CDR1 is SGDLS and CDR2 is YYNGEE. Trimming at V came to 3 bases and at J to 0 bases, leaving 4 bases not matched to a gene. The variable domain in full, completed from reference TRBV9 and TRBJ2-1, reads DSGVTQTPKHLITATGQRVTLRCSPRSGDLSVYWYQQSLDQGLQFLIQYYNGEERAKGNILERFSAQQFPDLHSELNLSSLELGDSALYFCASSGGQGRSYNEQFFGPGTRLTVL.

The chain employs TRBV6-5 and TRBJ1-2; 7 bases fit TRBD1. This CDR3 has 16 amino acids. Germline values: CDR1 MNHEY, CDR2 SVGAGI. The V gene end was trimmed by 2 bases and the J gene end by 4 bases; junction bases not matched to a gene: 10. The DNA of the CDR3 is TGTGCCAGCAGTTACCAGACAGGGCGCAAGGCCTATGGCTACACCTTC. Its translation: CASSYQTGRKAYGYTF.

This clone was observed a few times. CDR3 loop: CASSPMAGEGNEQFF. For the CDR3, the DNA is TGTGCCAGCAGCCCCATGGCGGGAGAGGGGAATGAGCAGTTCTTC. The gene calls are TRBV11-2 and TRBJ2-1; TRBD2 matches 7 bases. Trimming cost V 5 bases and J 7 bases; bases outside gene matches: 11. In germline, CDR1 is SGHAT, CDR2 FQNNGV. CDR3 length: 15 residues.

A few counts support this clone. This chain connects TRBV6-6 to TRBJ2-7; the D gene is possibly TRBD1 (6 bases). V was clipped by 8 bases and J by 2 bases, with 10 bases between them. This CDR3 contains 12 residues. Germline V lookup: CDR1 MNHNY, CDR2 SVGAGI (reference sequence). The CDR3 loop reads CASGGETYEQYF. The CDR3 nucleotides are TGTGCCAGCGGGGGCGAAACCTACGAGCAGTACTTC.

The rearrangement links TRBV7-3 to TRBJ2-7, with D tentatively TRBD2 (5 bases). The CDR3 loop spans 15 amino acids. V gave up 1 base and J gave up 0 bases, with 10 bases separating them. Germline lookup yields CDR1 SGHTA and CDR2 FQGTGA. The CDR3 DNA follows: TGTGCCAGCAGCTTAAATTCGGGGAGCTCCTACGAGCAGTACTTC. It is translated as CASSLNSGSSYEQYF.

This clone was found a few times. The V and J genes are TRBV6-6 and TRBJ2-1; possible D gene TRBD2, 5 bases. The germline V gene has CDR1 MNHNY and CDR2 SVGAGI (reference sequence). Trimming cost V 4 bases and J 6 bases, with 13 bases left between them. The CDR3 spans 14 residues. The CDR3 region has the DNA TGTGCCAGCAGTTCAATAGAGGGCCCCAATGAGCAGTTCTTC. Translating gives CASSSIEGPNEQFF.